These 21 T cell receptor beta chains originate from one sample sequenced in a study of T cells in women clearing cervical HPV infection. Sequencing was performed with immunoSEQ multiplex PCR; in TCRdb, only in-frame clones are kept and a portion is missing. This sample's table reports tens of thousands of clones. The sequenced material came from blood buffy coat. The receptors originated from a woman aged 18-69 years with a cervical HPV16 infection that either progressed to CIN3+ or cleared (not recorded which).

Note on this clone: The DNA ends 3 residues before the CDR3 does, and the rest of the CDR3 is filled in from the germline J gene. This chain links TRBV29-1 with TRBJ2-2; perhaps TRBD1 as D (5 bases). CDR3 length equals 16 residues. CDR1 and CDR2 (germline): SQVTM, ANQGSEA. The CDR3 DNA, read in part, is TGCAGCGTTGGGGATGTGTCCGGCAGGGCTGGGGAAAAG. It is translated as CSVGDVSGRAGEK. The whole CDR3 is CSVGDVSGRAGEKLFF.

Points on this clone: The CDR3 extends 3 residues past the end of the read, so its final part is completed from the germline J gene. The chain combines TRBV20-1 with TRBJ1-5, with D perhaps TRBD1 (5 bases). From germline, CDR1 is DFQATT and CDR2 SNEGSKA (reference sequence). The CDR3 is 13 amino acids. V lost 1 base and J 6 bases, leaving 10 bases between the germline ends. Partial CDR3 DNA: TGCAGTGCTAGAGGGTCGAGGGGTCAGCCC. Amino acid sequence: CSARGSRGQP. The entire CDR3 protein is CSARGSRGQPQHF.

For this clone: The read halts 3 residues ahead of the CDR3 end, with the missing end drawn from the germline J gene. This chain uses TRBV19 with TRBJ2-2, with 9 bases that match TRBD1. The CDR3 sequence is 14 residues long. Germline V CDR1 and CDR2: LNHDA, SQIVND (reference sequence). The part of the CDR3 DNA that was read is TGTGCCAGTAACCCGACAGGGGGGAATTCACCG. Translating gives CASNPTGGNSP. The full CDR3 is CASNPTGGNSPLFF.

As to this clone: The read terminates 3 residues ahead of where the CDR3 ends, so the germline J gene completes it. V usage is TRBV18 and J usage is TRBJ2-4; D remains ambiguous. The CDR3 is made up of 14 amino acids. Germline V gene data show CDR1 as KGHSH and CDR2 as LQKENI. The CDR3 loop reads CASSPPTESYGQYF. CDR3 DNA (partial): TGTGCCAGCTCACCACCAACAGAAAGTTATGGT.

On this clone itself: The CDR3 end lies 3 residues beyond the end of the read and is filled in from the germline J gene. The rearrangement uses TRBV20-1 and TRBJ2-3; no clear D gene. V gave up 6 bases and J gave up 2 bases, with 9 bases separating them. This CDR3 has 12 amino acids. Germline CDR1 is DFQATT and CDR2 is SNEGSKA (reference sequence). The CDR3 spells CSASGHTDTQYF. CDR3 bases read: TGCAGTGCGTCGGGTCACACAGATACG.

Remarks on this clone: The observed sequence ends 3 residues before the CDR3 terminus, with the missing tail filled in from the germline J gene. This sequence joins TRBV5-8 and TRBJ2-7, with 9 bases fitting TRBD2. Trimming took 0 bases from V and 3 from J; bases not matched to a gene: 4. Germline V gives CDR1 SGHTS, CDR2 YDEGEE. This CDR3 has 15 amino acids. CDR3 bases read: TGTGCCAGCAGCTTGGACGGGACTAGCTTCTACGAG. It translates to CASSLDGTSFYE. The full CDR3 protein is CASSLDGTSFYEQYF.

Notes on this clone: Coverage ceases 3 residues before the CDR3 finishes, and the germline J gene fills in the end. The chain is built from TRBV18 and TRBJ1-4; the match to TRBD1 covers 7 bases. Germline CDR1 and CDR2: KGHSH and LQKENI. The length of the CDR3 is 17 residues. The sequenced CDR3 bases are TGTGCCAGCTCACCTTCGGGACAGCTCTCCTATAATTCACCA. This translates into CASSPSGQLSYNSP. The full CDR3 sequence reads CASSPSGQLSYNSPLFF.

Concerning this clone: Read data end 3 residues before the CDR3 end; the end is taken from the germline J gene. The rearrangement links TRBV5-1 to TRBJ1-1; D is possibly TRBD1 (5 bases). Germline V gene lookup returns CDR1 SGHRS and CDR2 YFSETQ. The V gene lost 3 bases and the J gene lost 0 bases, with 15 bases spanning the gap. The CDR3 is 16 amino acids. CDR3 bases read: TGCGCCAGCAGCTATGGACATAACCCCATGAACACTGAA. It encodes CASSYGHNPMNTE. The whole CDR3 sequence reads CASSYGHNPMNTEAFF.

CDR3 sequence reads: CASSPSRIRGYTF. CDR3 bases read: TGTGCCAGCAGCCCAAGCCGTATCCGGGGC. J is TRBJ1-2 and V is TRBV7-9; no reliable D call. The DNA ends 3 residues before the CDR3 does, and the rest of the CDR3 is filled in from the germline J gene. Looked up from germline, CDR1 is SEHNR and CDR2 is FQNEAQ (reference sequence). The CDR3 length is 13 residues.

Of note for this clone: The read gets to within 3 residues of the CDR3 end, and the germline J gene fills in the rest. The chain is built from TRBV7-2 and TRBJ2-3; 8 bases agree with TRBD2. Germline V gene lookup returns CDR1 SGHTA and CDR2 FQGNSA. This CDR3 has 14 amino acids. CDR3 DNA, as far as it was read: TGTGCCAGCAGCACCGGACTAGCTGGCGAGACG. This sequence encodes CASSTGLAGET. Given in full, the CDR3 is CASSTGLAGETQYF. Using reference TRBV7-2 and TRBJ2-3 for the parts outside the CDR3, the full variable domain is GAGVSQSPSNKVTEKGKDVELRCDPISGHTALYWYRQSLGQGLEFLIYFQGNSAPDKSGLPSDRFSAERTGGSVSTLTIQRTQQEDSAVYLCASSTGLAGETQYFGPGTRLTVL.

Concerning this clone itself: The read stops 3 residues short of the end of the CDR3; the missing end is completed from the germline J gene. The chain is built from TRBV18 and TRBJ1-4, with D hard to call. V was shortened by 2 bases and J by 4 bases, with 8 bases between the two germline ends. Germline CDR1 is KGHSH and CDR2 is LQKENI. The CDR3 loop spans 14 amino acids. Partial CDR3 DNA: TGTGCCAGCTCACCAGTGAGCCTTAATGAAAAA. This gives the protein CASSPVSLNEK. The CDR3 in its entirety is CASSPVSLNEKLFF. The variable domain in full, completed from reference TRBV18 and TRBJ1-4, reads NAGVMQNPRHLVRRRGQEARLRCSPMKGHSHVYWYRQLPEEGLKFMVYLQKENIIDESGMPKERFSAEFPKEGPSILRIQQVVRGDSAAYFCASSPVSLNEKLFFGSGTQLSVL.

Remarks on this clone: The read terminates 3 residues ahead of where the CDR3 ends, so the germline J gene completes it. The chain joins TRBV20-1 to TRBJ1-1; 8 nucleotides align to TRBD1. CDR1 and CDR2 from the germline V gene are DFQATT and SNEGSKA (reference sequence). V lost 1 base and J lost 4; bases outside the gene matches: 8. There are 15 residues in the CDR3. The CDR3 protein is CSARGQGRHATEAFF. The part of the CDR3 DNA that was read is TGCAGTGCTAGAGGACAGGGGAGGCACGCCACTGAA.

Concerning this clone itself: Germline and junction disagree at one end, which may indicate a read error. The chain's CDR3 is CASSVDLRGTSPYSEQFF. The part of the CDR3 DNA that was read is TGTGCCAGCAGCGTAGATCTTCGCGGGACTAGTCCTTACAGTGAG. This rearrangement joins TRBV9 to TRBJ2-1; 8 bases fit TRBD2. The observed sequence ends 3 residues before the CDR3 terminus, with the missing tail filled in from the germline J gene. The CDR3 runs 18 residues. Germline loops: CDR1 SGDLS, CDR2 YYNGEE.

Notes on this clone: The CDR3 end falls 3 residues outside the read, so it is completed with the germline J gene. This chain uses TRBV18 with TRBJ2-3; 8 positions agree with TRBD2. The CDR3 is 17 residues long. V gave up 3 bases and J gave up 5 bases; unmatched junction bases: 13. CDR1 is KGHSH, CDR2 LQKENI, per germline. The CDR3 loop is CASSPRTSLEFKDTQYF. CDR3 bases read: TGTGCCAGCTCACCCCGGACTAGCCTGGAGTTCAAAGATACG.

The CDR3 DNA, read in part, is TGTGCCAGCAGTCCACGAGGGGGGGGGTTTACTAATGAAAAA. It specifies CASSPRGGGFTNEK. Given in full, the CDR3 is CASSPRGGGFTNEKLFF. J is TRBJ1-4 and V is TRBV2; TRBD1 is a possible D gene (6 bases). The read stops 3 residues short of the end of the CDR3; the missing end is completed from the germline J gene. Germline V lookup: CDR1 SNHLY, CDR2 FYNNEI. V lost 5 bases and J 2 bases, leaving 18 bases between the germline ends. The CDR3 runs 17 residues. Together with reference TRBV2 and TRBJ1-4, the CDR3 gives the full variable domain: EPEVTQTPSHQVTQMGQEVILRCVPISNHLYFYWYRQILGQKVEFLVSFYNNEISEKSEIFDDQFSVERPDGSNFTLKIRSTKLEDSAMYFCASSPRGGGFTNEKLFFGSGTQLSVL.

CDR3 bases read: TGTGCCAGCAGCTTACTAGCGGGGGGGAACACCGGGGAG. Amino acids: CASSLLAGGNTGE. The entire CDR3 protein is CASSLLAGGNTGELFF. The chain is built from TRBV7-8 and TRBJ2-2; 11 nucleotides agree with TRBD2. The read falls 3 residues short of the CDR3 end, and the missing part is taken from the germline J gene. The germline gives CDR1 SGHVS, CDR2 FQNEAQ. The CDR3 loop spans 16 amino acids. Trimming took 2 bases from V and 1 from J; bases not matched to a gene: 0.

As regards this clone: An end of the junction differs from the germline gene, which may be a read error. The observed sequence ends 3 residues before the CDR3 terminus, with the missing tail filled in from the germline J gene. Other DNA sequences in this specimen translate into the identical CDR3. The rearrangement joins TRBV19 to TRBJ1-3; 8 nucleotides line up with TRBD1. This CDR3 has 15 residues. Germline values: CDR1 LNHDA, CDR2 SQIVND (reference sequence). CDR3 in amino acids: CASSTTGGTGNTIYF. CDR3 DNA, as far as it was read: TGTGCCAGTAGTACAACAGGGGGAACTGGAAACACA.

CDR3 bases read: TGTGCCAGCAGTGAACTAAGCGGGGAGATG. It is translated as CASSELSGEM. The full CDR3 sequence reads CASSELSGEMLFF. The chain carries TRBV6-1 and TRBJ2-2, with 7 bases identical to TRBD2. The missing CDR3 end, 3 residues past where the read stops, is filled in from the germline J gene. The germline V gene encodes CDR1 MNHNS and CDR2 SASEGT. The CDR3 loop spans 13 amino acids.

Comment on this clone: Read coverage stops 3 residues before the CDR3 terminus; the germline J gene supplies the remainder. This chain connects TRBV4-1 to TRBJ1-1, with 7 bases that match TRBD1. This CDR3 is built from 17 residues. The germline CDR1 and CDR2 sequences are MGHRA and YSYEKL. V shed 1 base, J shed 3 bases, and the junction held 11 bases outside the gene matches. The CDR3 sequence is CASSQVDRATHDTEAFF. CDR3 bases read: TGCGCCAGCAGCCAAGTCGACAGGGCCACGCATGACACTGAA.

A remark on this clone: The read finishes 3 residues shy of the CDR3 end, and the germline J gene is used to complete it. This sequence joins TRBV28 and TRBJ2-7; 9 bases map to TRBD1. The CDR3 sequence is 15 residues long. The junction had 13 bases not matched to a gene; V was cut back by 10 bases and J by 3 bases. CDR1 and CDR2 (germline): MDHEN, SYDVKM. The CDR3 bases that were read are TGTGCCACCCTGACCCGGGACAGGGTAGACTACGAG. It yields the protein CATLTRDRVDYE. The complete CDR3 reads CATLTRDRVDYEQYF.

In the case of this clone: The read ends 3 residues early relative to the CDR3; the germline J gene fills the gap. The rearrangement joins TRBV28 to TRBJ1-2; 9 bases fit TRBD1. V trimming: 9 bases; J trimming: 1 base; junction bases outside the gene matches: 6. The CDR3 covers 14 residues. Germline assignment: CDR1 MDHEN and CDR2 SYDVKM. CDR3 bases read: TGTGCCAGTCAAGGACAGGGGCATAACTATGGC. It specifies CASQGQGHNYG. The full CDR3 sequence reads CASQGQGHNYGYTF.